Presented here are 23 T cell receptor beta chains from one specimen sequenced in a study of shared clonotypes between healthy human individuals. Here immunoSEQ multiplex PCR was the method, and the copy in TCRdb shows in-frame clones only, minus some. The table includes nearly 2 million clones, about 95% detected once. Positive CCR7 selection of CD45RO-negative cells yielded the naive CD8 cells, and terminally differentiated effector memory CD45RA+ cells were excluded. Sequencing was performed on naive CD8+ T cells sorted from blood. The origin of the receptors is a man younger than 30 in good health.

V and J are TRBV2 and TRBJ2-2, with 8 positions matching TRBD1. The CDR3 loop spans 13 amino acids. Germline values: CDR1 SNHLY, CDR2 FYNNEI. J gave up 0 bases and V 10 bases, and 1 base lay outside the gene matches. The CDR3 DNA is TGTGCCAAACAGGGGGCGAACACCGGGGAGCTGTTTTTT. Protein product: CAKQGANTGELFF.

Points on this clone: This same CDR3 is encoded by further DNA sequences in the sample. CDR3 bases: TGTGCCAGCAGTTTATCGGAAGGGTACGAGCAGTACTTC. Protein: CASSLSEGYEQYF. The genes are TRBV28 and TRBJ2-7; D call uncertain. The CDR3 is 13 amino acids. Germline V gene data show CDR1 as MDHEN and CDR2 as SYDVKM. V was pared by 1 base and J by 4 bases, with 8 bases between.

This clone was detected once. The chain has TRBV7-9 and TRBJ2-3; 15 nucleotides line up with TRBD2. CDR3 length equals 19 residues. J lost 3 bases, V lost 4 bases, and 11 bases had no gene match. CDR1 and CDR2 (germline): SEHNR, FQNEAQ (reference sequence). CDR3 loop: CASSSGLAGGWSSTDTQYF. The CDR3 coding sequence is TGTGCCAGCAGCTCGGGACTAGCGGGGGGCTGGTCTAGTACAGATACGCAGTATTTT.

The V and J genes are TRBV11-2 and TRBJ2-1; D uncertain. This CDR3 is 13 amino acids long. Germline V CDR1 and CDR2: SGHAT, FQNNGV. V gave up 1 base and J gave up 8 bases, with 9 bases separating them. Here the CDR3 reads CASSLVRRDEQFF. In DNA form, the CDR3 reads TGTGCCAGCAGCTTAGTCAGACGGGATGAGCAGTTCTTC.

To note about this clone: Other nucleotide sequences in the sample specify the same CDR3. This chain joins TRBV6-5 and TRBJ2-2, with D perhaps TRBD2 (6 bases). Germline V gene lookup returns CDR1 MNHEY and CDR2 SVGAGI. Trimming took off 2 bases at V and 5 bases at J, with 9 bases between the two ends. The CDR3 sequence is 14 residues long. The DNA of the CDR3 is TGTGCCAGCAGTTACACCGGGAGTACCGGGGAGCTGTTTTTT. This gives the protein CASSYTGSTGELFF.

The chain has TRBV9 and TRBJ1-3; D possibly corresponds to TRBD1 (6 bases). Germline V lookup: CDR1 SGDLS, CDR2 YYNGEE. The ends were cut back, 0 bases at V and 2 bases at J, with 18 bases in the middle. The length of the CDR3 is 18 residues. The CDR3 reads CASSVDSWDTYTGNTIYF. CDR3 sequence (DNA): TGTGCCAGCAGCGTAGATAGTTGGGACACGTATACTGGAAACACCATATATTTT.

The rearrangement uses TRBV15 and TRBJ2-3, with D perhaps being TRBD1 or TRBD2 (5 bases each). CDR1 and CDR2 (germline): LNHNV, YYDKDF (reference sequence). The CDR3 is made up of 16 amino acids. Between the trimmed V and J ends, which lost 4 bases and 4 bases, there was a span of 18 bases. CDR3 sequence: CATSKGDVPESDTQYF. The CDR3 nucleotides read TGTGCCACCAGCAAAGGGGACGTTCCAGAGTCAGATACGCAGTATTTT.

The chain links TRBV13 to TRBJ2-1, with no clear D. Trimming pared 1 base from V and 3 bases from J, leaving 16 bases between. This CDR3 comprises 17 residues. Germline CDR1 reads PRHDT; CDR2 reads FYEKMQ (reference sequence). CDR3 region: CASSLVGASVYYNEQFF. CDR3 in DNA: TGTGCCAGCAGCTTAGTTGGCGCTTCGGTATACTACAATGAGCAGTTCTTC.

This clone was observed once. The V call is TRBV28, the J call TRBJ1-3; D is uncertain. Trimming removed 6 bases from V and 5 bases from J, with 11 bases in between. Per germline, CDR1 MDHEN and CDR2 SYDVKM. The CDR3 totals 13 residues. The CDR3 bases are TGTGCCAGCAGCCGGATAGATCGAAACACCATATATTTT. Translation gives CASSRIDRNTIYF.

The chain combines TRBV28 with TRBJ1-2; D ambiguous. Germline V lookup: CDR1 MDHEN, CDR2 SYDVKM. This CDR3 spans 13 amino acids. V was pared by 6 bases and J by 2 bases, with 10 bases between. CDR3 sequence (DNA): TGTGCCAGCAGCCGCCCGGCGAACTATGGCTACACCTTC. Protein product: CASSRPANYGYTF.

This chain uses TRBV4-1 with TRBJ2-7; TRBD1 agrees at 7 bases. Germline CDR1 MGHRA, CDR2 YSYEKL. CDR3 length: 15 amino acids. The V segment lost 4 bases and the J segment 7 bases; nucleotides outside the gene matches: 13. The CDR3 DNA reads TGCGCCAGCAGCCGTGAAGGGGGCGTACTGGGGGAGCAGTACTTC. Its translation: CASSREGGVLGEQYF.

This chain uses TRBV4-3 with TRBJ2-7, with 9 nucleotides matching TRBD2. After removal of 0 bases from V and 3 bases from J, the junction contained 6 bases not matched to a gene. The germline V gene encodes CDR1 LGHNA and CDR2 YSLEER. The CDR3 sequence is 16 residues long. CDR3 DNA sequence: TGCGCCAGCAGCCAAGATAGCGCGACTAGCGGCTACGAGCAGTACTTC. Its translation: CASSQDSATSGYEQYF.

The V and J genes are TRBV7-2 and TRBJ1-1, with D perhaps matching TRBD1 (5 bases). This CDR3 comprises 10 residues. The V end lost 4 bases, the J end lost 10 bases, and 7 bases lay between the germline ends. Germline loops: CDR1 SGHTA, CDR2 FQGNSA. The CDR3 sequence is CASSSGVAFF. The CDR3 DNA reads as TGTGCCAGCAGCTCGGGGGTAGCTTTCTTT.

The rearrangement joins TRBV29-1 to TRBJ2-3; TRBD2 might be the D (5 bases). V was shortened by 5 bases and J by 3 bases, with 9 bases between the two germline ends. This CDR3 comprises 12 residues. Germline loops: CDR1 SQVTM, CDR2 ANQGSEA. The chain's CDR3 is CSVYPGTDTQYF. CDR3 DNA: TGCAGCGTTTACCCGGGAACAGATACGCAGTATTTT.

The V and J genes are TRBV6-5 and TRBJ1-5, with a tentative D call TRBD1 (5 bases). The CDR3 runs to 15 residues. Trimming shortened V by 2 bases and J by 0 bases, and 8 bases separated the two germline ends. CDR1 is MNHEY, CDR2 SVGAGI, per germline. Written as DNA, the CDR3 is TGTGCCAGCAGTTACCTGACAGTTAGCAATCAGCCCCAGCATTTT. This sequence encodes CASSYLTVSNQPQHF.

The chain employs TRBV5-4 and TRBJ1-1; D remains unclear. Germline lookup yields CDR1 SGHNT and CDR2 YYREEE (reference sequence). The CDR3 loop spans 13 amino acids. V shed 0 bases and J shed 7 bases, with 10 bases lying between them. This chain's CDR3 is CASSLGQKGEAFF. The CDR3 DNA reads TGTGCCAGCAGCTTGGGTCAGAAGGGTGAAGCTTTCTTT.

This chain links TRBV21-1 with TRBJ1-4; TRBD1 is taken as the D call from the table, unchecked against the DNA. TRBV21-1 is labeled a pseudogene. The CDR3 covers 17 residues. The CDR3, as DNA: TGTGCCAGCAGCACCCCAAGGGAAGGGGTGGTTATTGAAAAACTGTTTTTT. It is translated as CASSTPREGVVIEKLFF.

The chain employs TRBV2 and TRBJ2-7, with 8 bases lining up with TRBD1. The ends lost 2 bases at V and 5 bases at J; junction bases unmatched: 11. The CDR3 runs to 16 residues. From germline, CDR1 is SNHLY and CDR2 FYNNEI. CDR3 sequence reads: CASSEPSDRAEDEQYF. CDR3 in DNA: TGTGCCAGCAGTGAACCTTCGGACAGGGCAGAGGACGAGCAGTACTTC.

J is TRBJ1-4 and V is TRBV7-9, with 8 bases fitting TRBD1. V gave up 7 bases and J gave up 7 bases; unmatched junction bases: 14. The CDR3 has 16 amino acids. In germline, CDR1 is SEHNR, CDR2 FQNEAQ (reference sequence). The CDR3 loop reads CASTLGTGPPSEKLFF. The CDR3 bases are TGTGCCAGCACCTTGGGGACAGGACCCCCCAGTGAAAAACTGTTTTTT.

With regard to this clone: Other DNA sequences from this sample encode an identical CDR3 as well. The CDR3 region has the DNA TGCGCCAGCAGCCAAGATCTTGAAGATACGCAGTATTTT. Its translation is CASSQDLEDTQYF. This chain connects TRBV4-1 to TRBJ2-3; D uncertain. The germline V gene has CDR1 MGHRA and CDR2 YSYEKL. Trimming pared 0 bases from V and 5 bases from J, leaving 6 bases between. The CDR3 sequence is 13 residues long.

The CDR3 spells CASSTVEGAYEKLFF. DNA for the CDR3: TGTGCCAGCAGTACCGTCGAGGGGGCTTATGAAAAACTGTTTTTT. This chain links TRBV28 with TRBJ1-4; 7 bases match TRBD1. This CDR3 has 15 residues. CDR1 and CDR2 from the germline V gene are MDHEN and SYDVKM. The V segment lost 5 bases and the J segment 6 bases; nucleotides outside the gene matches: 9.

J is TRBJ1-2 and V is TRBV6-1; D ambiguous. Trimming took off 6 bases at V and 0 bases at J, with 5 bases between the two ends. This CDR3 contains 12 residues. Per germline, CDR1 MNHNS and CDR2 SASEGT. The CDR3 spells CASRGANYGYTF. The CDR3 DNA reads as TGTGCCAGCAGGGGAGCTAACTATGGCTACACCTTC.

The chain links TRBV2 to TRBJ2-2; no firm D call. The germline V gene encodes CDR1 SNHLY and CDR2 FYNNEI. The CDR3 consists of 15 residues. The ends were cut back, 2 bases at V and 2 bases at J, with 9 bases in the middle. The CDR3 reads CASSEFHGNTGELFF. The CDR3 DNA sequence: TGTGCCAGCAGTGAATTTCACGGAAACACCGGGGAGCTGTTTTTT.